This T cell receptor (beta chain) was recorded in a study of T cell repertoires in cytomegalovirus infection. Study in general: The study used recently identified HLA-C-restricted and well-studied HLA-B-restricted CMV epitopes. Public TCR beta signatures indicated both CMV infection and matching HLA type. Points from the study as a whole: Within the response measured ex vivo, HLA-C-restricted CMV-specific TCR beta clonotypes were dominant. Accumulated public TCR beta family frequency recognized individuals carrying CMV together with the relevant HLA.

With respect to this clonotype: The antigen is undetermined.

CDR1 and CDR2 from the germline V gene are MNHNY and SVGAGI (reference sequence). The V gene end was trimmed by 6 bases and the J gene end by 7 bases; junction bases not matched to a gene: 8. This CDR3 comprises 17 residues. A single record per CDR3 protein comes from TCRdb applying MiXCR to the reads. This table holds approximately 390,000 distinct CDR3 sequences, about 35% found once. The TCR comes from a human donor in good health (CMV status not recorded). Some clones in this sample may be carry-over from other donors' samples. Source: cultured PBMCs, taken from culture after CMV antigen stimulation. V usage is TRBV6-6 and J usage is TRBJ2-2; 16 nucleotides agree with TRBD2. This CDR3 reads CASRRGLAGGPGGELFF. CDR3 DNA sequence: TGTGCCAGCAGGCGGGGACTAGCGGGAGGGCCAGGCGGGGAGCTGTTTTTT.